The 30 T cell receptor beta chains below come from one sample, sequenced in a study of T cell responses to AZD1222 COVID-19 vaccine (dated by TCRdb to the early 2020s). Libraries were made using the immunoSEQ multiplex PCR assay. This immuneACCESS table, as held by TCRdb, lists in-frame sequences with V and J called but not all clones. Of the missing ones, under half trace to an unresolved V gene in checked studies; the others have no known cause. The sample has under 200,000 clones on record, around nine tenths of them singletons. Together, the top ten hold 1.1% of the sample. What this sample's time point label stands for: about 28 days (+/-7) after the second vaccine dose. The sequencing used peripheral blood, collected 28 days after the second AZD1222 dose. Receptors originate from an adult who received the AZD1222 COVID-19 vaccine.

The gene calls are TRBV7-6 and TRBJ2-7; 12 positions agree with TRBD1. V lost 8 bases, J lost 4 bases, and 9 bases stayed unmatched. Germline V gene sequence: CDR1 SGHVS, CDR2 FNYEAQ. This CDR3 spans 15 amino acids. This CDR3 reads CASGRGTGGSYEQYF. CDR3 nucleotide sequence: TGTGCCAGCGGACGAGGGACAGGGGGCTCGTACGAGCAGTACTTC.

As concerns this clone: A junction end diverges from the germline sequence, so it may reflect a read error. V gene TRBV18 combines with J gene TRBJ1-2, with 7 positions matching TRBD1. Germline-derived CDR1 and CDR2 are KGHSH and LQKENI. This CDR3 spans 16 amino acids. The CDR3 DNA reads as TGTGCCAGCTCCCCACGGGGAGGGGGCTATCTGATGGGCTACACCTTC. Amino acid sequence: CASSPRGGGYLMGYTF.

The chain employs TRBV29-1 and TRBJ2-7; either TRBD1 or TRBD2 may supply D (6 bases each). CDR3 size: 13 residues. From germline, CDR1 is SQVTM and CDR2 ANQGSEA. Trimming stripped 0 bases from V and 2 bases from J, with 8 bases between. Here the CDR3 reads CSVEEGGAYEQYF. For the CDR3, the DNA is TGCAGCGTTGAAGAGGGGGGCGCCTACGAGCAGTACTTC.

The gene calls are TRBV2 and TRBJ1-5, with D perhaps TRBD1 (6 bases). The CDR3 spans 15 residues. Trimming took 5 bases from V and 0 from J, leaving 11 bases between them. Germline lookup yields CDR1 SNHLY and CDR2 FYNNEI. The DNA for the CDR3 is TGTGCCAGCAGTATAGGGGGGACTAGCAATCAGCCCCAGCATTTT. It translates to CASSIGGTSNQPQHF.

The rearrangement links TRBV19 to TRBJ1-1, with D possibly being TRBD1 (6 bases). The CDR3 is made up of 14 amino acids. Trimming took 8 bases from V and 3 from J, leaving 16 bases between them. Germline loops: CDR1 LNHDA, CDR2 SQIVND (reference sequence). Written as DNA, the CDR3 is TGTGCCAGTGAGGGTGGTGGACAGTACACTGAAGCTTTCTTT. Its translation is CASEGGGQYTEAFF.

This clone has more than one count but fewer than ten. The CDR3 DNA reads TGTGCCAGCAGTTCGCTCGGGACAATTATTCCGAACACTGAAGCTTTCTTT. Its translation is CASSSLGTIIPNTEAFF. This chain connects TRBV6-2 or TRBV6-3 to TRBJ1-1, with a tentative D call TRBD1 (6 bases). The CDR3 length is 17 residues. V was trimmed by 4 bases and J by 1 base, leaving 19 bases between them. From germline, CDR1 is MNHEY and CDR2 SVGEGT.

The chain combines TRBV7-9 with TRBJ1-2; maybe TRBD1 (6 bases). CDR3 size: 15 residues. The V and J ends lost 2 bases and 0 bases respectively, with 10 bases between them. Germline assignment: CDR1 SEHNR and CDR2 FQNEAQ (reference sequence). Here the CDR3 DNA reads TGTGCCAGCAGCTTATTTGACAGGCCTAACTATGGCTACACCTTC. Its translation is CASSLFDRPNYGYTF.

V and J are TRBV7-2 and TRBJ1-3; D may be TRBD1 (5 bases). In germline, CDR1 is SGHTA, CDR2 FQGNSA. The CDR3 is 18 residues long. The germline V and J ends were trimmed by 0 bases and 0 bases, with 15 bases remaining between them. CDR3 DNA sequence: TGTGCCAGCAGCTTAGCCCCGCCCTTGACAGCCTCTGGAAACACCATATATTTT. Protein product: CASSLAPPLTASGNTIYF.

Notes on this clone: This sample also contains other DNA sequences that code for the same CDR3. The V gene is TRBV6-5, the J gene TRBJ1-1, with 8 bases fitting TRBD1. This CDR3 region has 13 residues. The ends lost 6 bases at V and 3 bases at J; junction bases unmatched: 3. From germline, CDR1 is MNHEY and CDR2 SVGAGI. The CDR3 sequence is CASREDRDTEAFF. In DNA, the CDR3 is TGTGCCAGCAGAGAGGACAGGGACACTGAAGCTTTCTTT.

The chain joins TRBV19 to TRBJ1-5, with D perhaps TRBD1 (6 bases). The ends were cut back, 6 bases at V and 5 bases at J, with 11 bases in the middle. The CDR3 loop spans 13 amino acids. Germline lookup yields CDR1 LNHDA and CDR2 SQIVND (reference sequence). CDR3 sequence reads: CASSGGQYQPQHF. The CDR3 nucleotides are TGTGCCAGTAGCGGGGGCCAGTATCAGCCCCAGCATTTT.

This clone was observed a handful of times. The V and J genes are TRBV5-1 and TRBJ1-1, with TRBD1 matching 8 bases. V gave up 3 bases and J gave up 10 bases; unmatched junction bases: 2. The germline CDR1 and CDR2 sequences are SGHRS and YFSETQ. This CDR3 has 11 residues. For the CDR3, the DNA is TGCGCCAGCAGCTCCACAGGGGGAGCTTTCTTT. This translates into CASSSTGGAFF.

This sequence joins TRBV7-9 and TRBJ2-1; D is uncertain. The germline CDR1 and CDR2 sequences are SEHNR and FQNEAQ (reference sequence). V gave up 6 bases and J gave up 0 bases, with 12 bases separating them. The CDR3 sequence is 15 residues long. CDR3: CASSSVLSSYNEQFF. CDR3 bases: TGTGCCAGCAGTTCCGTCCTGAGCTCCTACAATGAGCAGTTCTTC.

The V and J genes are TRBV9 and TRBJ2-7; D is unresolved. The V end lost 4 bases, the J end lost 6 bases, and 14 bases lay between the germline ends. Germline V gene data show CDR1 as SGDLS and CDR2 as YYNGEE. This CDR3 contains 13 residues. CDR3 loop: CASSPGVGSEQYF. CDR3 bases: TGTGCCAGCAGCCCCGGAGTGGGAAGCGAGCAGTACTTC.

This chain links TRBV5-4 with TRBJ1-2; D unresolved. The CDR3 extends over 14 amino acids. Germline V gives CDR1 SGHNT, CDR2 YYREEE (reference sequence). The ends were cut back, 4 bases at V and 4 bases at J, with 14 bases in the middle. The CDR3 DNA sequence: TGTGCCAGCAGCCGCGGGAGCCCGCCCTATGGCTACACCTTC. Its protein product is CASSRGSPPYGYTF.

CDR3 bases: TGTGCTCTACTCCCGGGACAGAGGAACACTGAAGCTTTCTTT. Translating gives CALLPGQRNTEAFF. The rearrangement links TRBV30 to TRBJ1-1; 7 bases align to TRBD1. The CDR3 extends over 14 amino acids. Germline-derived CDR1 and CDR2 are GTSNPN and SVGIG (reference sequence).

The rearrangement links TRBV19 to TRBJ1-5; 8 bases match TRBD1. The V and J ends lost 11 bases and 0 bases, in that order; junction bases with no gene match: 9. The CDR3 covers 15 residues. Looked up from germline, CDR1 is LNHDA and CDR2 is SQIVND (reference sequence). CDR3 bases: TGTGCCTCGGCGACAGGGGACTATAGCAATCAGCCCCAGCATTTT. Translation: CASATGDYSNQPQHF. Based on the CDR3 plus reference TRBV19 and TRBJ1-5, the full variable domain is DGGITQSPKYLFRKEGQNVTLSCEQNLNHDAMYWYRQDPGQGLRLIYYSQIVNDFQKGDIAEGYSVSREKKESFPLTVTSAQKNPTAFYLCASATGDYSNQPQHFGDGTRLSIL.

The gene calls are TRBV9 and TRBJ1-5; 8 nucleotides align to TRBD1. CDR3 length equals 15 residues. Germline V gives CDR1 SGDLS, CDR2 YYNGEE. Trimming cost V 2 bases and J 5 bases; bases outside gene matches: 6. CDR3 protein: CASSVGQGSYQPQHF. The CDR3 nucleotides read TGTGCCAGCAGCGTCGGACAGGGCAGCTATCAGCCCCAGCATTTT.

This chain uses TRBV11-2 with TRBJ2-3; D is possibly TRBD1 or TRBD2 (6 bases each). The CDR3 runs to 16 residues. Looked up from germline, CDR1 is SGHAT and CDR2 is FQNNGV. V lost 5 bases, J lost 0 bases, and 15 bases lay in between. CDR3 protein: CASSAGGLGSTDTQYF. In DNA form, the CDR3 reads TGTGCCAGCAGCGCTGGGGGGCTGGGTAGCACAGATACGCAGTATTTT.

The sample holds one count of this clone. The genes are TRBV6-1 and TRBJ2-5, with no clear D. CDR1 is MNHNS, CDR2 SASEGT, per germline. Trimming took off 3 bases at V and 10 bases at J, with 15 bases between the two ends. The CDR3 length is 13 residues. Here the CDR3 DNA reads TGTGCCAGCAGTGATTCCCCAGGCCGCATCCAGTACTTC. This gives the protein CASSDSPGRIQYF.

The chain uses TRBV2 and TRBJ2-3, with a possible D match to TRBD2 (5 bases). CDR1 SNHLY and CDR2 FYNNEI come from the germline V gene. The V end was cut by 6 bases, the J end by 0 bases, with 25 bases between. The CDR3 is made up of 19 amino acids. The CDR3 region is CASRGPPGVLDYSTDTQYF. DNA of the CDR3: TGTGCCAGCAGGGGCCCTCCTGGGGTACTCGACTATAGCACAGATACGCAGTATTTT.

The gene calls are TRBV12-3 or TRBV12-4 and TRBJ1-1; D is unresolved. The CDR3 loop spans 11 amino acids. V was clipped by 7 bases and J by 7 bases, with 10 bases between them. The CDR3 spells CASISSIEAFF. The CDR3 DNA reads as TGTGCCAGCATCTCCAGCATTGAAGCTTTCTTT.

V is TRBV6-5 and J is TRBJ1-2, with unresolved D. The CDR3 spans 12 residues. Germline values: CDR1 MNHEY, CDR2 SVGAGI. Trimming left V 6 bases short and J 8 bases short, with 13 bases between. CDR3 sequence: CASRQDGAGYTF. In DNA, the CDR3 is TGTGCCAGCAGACAAGATGGCGCGGGCTACACCTTC.

Written as DNA, the CDR3 is TGTGCCAGCAGCTTAGGCTCGGGGACAGGGGTCGACGAGCAGTACTTC. It specifies CASSLGSGTGVDEQYF. The rearrangement links TRBV11-3 to TRBJ2-7, with 10 bases aligning to TRBD1. The CDR3 has 16 residues. The germline gives CDR1 SGHNT, CDR2 YENEEA. V dropped 1 base and J dropped 5; count of bases not matched to a gene: 8.

The V call is TRBV19, the J call TRBJ2-7, with D possibly matching TRBD2 (6 bases). The CDR3 has 14 amino acids. Trimming stripped 4 bases from V and 6 bases from J, with 16 bases between. CDR1 is LNHDA, CDR2 SQIVND, per germline (reference sequence). This chain's CDR3 is CASSTRGGNSEQYF. The CDR3 DNA reads as TGTGCCAGTAGTACCCGGGGAGGCAACTCCGAGCAGTACTTC.

The rearrangement uses TRBV5-6 and TRBJ2-5, with TRBD2 identical over 10 bases. The length of the CDR3 is 15 residues. J lost 5 bases, V lost 4 bases, and 8 bases had no gene match. Germline loops: CDR1 SGHDT, CDR2 YYEEEE. The CDR3 DNA sequence: TGTGCCAGCAGCCCTAGCGGGGGCCTTCTTGAGACCCAGTACTTC. It encodes CASSPSGGLLETQYF.

The chain joins TRBV2 to TRBJ1-2; D is perhaps TRBD1 (6 bases). Trimming removed 6 bases from V and 12 bases from J, with 17 bases in between. In germline, CDR1 is SNHLY, CDR2 FYNNEI. CDR3 size: 12 residues. The CDR3 reads CASRGPGHQDTF. The CDR3 DNA is TGTGCCAGCAGGGGGCCGGGACACCAAGACACCTTC.

The chain recombines TRBV3-1 (or the pseudogene TRBV3-2) with TRBJ2-7; D gene ambiguous. The CDR3 is made up of 17 amino acids. The germline gives CDR1 LGHDT, CDR2 YNNKEL (reference sequence). The V end was cut by 4 bases, the J end by 1 base, with 20 bases between. The CDR3 region has the DNA TGTGCCAGCAGCCCCGGTGTGGGCAGTCGACCTTCCTACGAGCAGTACTTC. Translated: CASSPGVGSRPSYEQYF.

The rearrangement links TRBV5-5 to TRBJ2-7, with 8 nucleotides matching TRBD1. The germline gives CDR1 SGHKS, CDR2 YYEKEE (reference sequence). This CDR3 comprises 16 residues. With 0 bases clipped from V and 2 bases from J, the junction kept 7 bases outside the gene matches. CDR3 nucleotides: TGTGCCAGCAGCTTGGCCGGGACAGGCACGACCTACGAGCAGTACTTC. It specifies CASSLAGTGTTYEQYF.

The chain links TRBV18 to TRBJ1-2; D is perhaps TRBD1 (5 bases). CDR3 size: 16 residues. Germline CDR1 reads KGHSH; CDR2 reads LQKENI. V was pared by 5 bases and J by 3 bases, with 19 bases between. The CDR3 DNA reads TGTGCCAGCTCAGCTCTCCTAGGACAAGGAGACTATGGCTACACCTTC. It codes for CASSALLGQGDYGYTF.

In this sample, this clone turned up once. The chain combines TRBV19 with TRBJ2-2; tentative D call: TRBD1 (6 bases). Germline V gene data show CDR1 as LNHDA and CDR2 as SQIVND (reference sequence). V was clipped by 7 bases and J by 0 bases, with 9 bases between them. This CDR3 is 14 amino acids long. The DNA of the CDR3 is TGTGCCAGTACCAGGACAGCGAACACCGGGGAGCTGTTTTTT. Translation gives CASTRTANTGELFF.